What follows are 12 T cell receptor beta chains derived from one specimen sequenced in a study of T cells in Graves' hyperthyroidism and ophthalmopathy. RNA transcripts served as the template for amplifying TCR beta CDR3 regions. The primer set for the first-round RT-PCR of the TCR CDR3 was HTBI. MiXCR was run by TCRdb on the multiplex PCR reads, yielding one entry per CDR3 protein. The sample shows 110,000 to 150,000 distinct CDR3 sequences, approximately 24% of them seen only once. Sequencing was carried out using blood. The receptors derive from a woman aged 45-65 years with Graves' hyperthyroidism that later progressed to Graves' ophthalmopathy.

This clonotype has a count of ten or more. The CDR3: CASSLGAGSVDYEAFF. For the CDR3, the DNA is TGCGCCAGCAGCTTGGGGGCAGGGTCTGTAGACTATGAAGCTTTCTTT. The rearrangement uses TRBV5-1 and TRBJ1-1, with D possibly matching TRBD1 (5 bases). Germline loops: CDR1 SGHRS, CDR2 YFSETQ. The CDR3 runs 16 residues. V was cut by 0 bases and J by 7 bases, with 19 bases left in between.

This clonotype was seen more than once but under ten times. The V gene is TRBV5-1, the J gene TRBJ1-1; D remains ambiguous. This CDR3 has 13 amino acids. The V gene's germline CDR1 is SGHRS and CDR2 YFSETQ. Trimming stripped 1 base from V and 5 bases from J, with 9 bases between. In DNA, the CDR3 is TGCGCCAGCAGCTTGTGGTCGGCTACTGAAGCTTTCTTT. Translating it yields CASSLWSATEAFF.

This clonotype has just a few counts. This rearrangement joins TRBV28 to TRBJ1-4, with D hard to call. V lost 5 bases and J lost 7, with 14 bases in between. From germline, CDR1 is MDHEN and CDR2 SYDVKM. CDR3 length: 14 amino acids. The CDR3 region has the DNA TGTGCCAGCAGTACGCCTAGTGAGGTTGAAAAACTGTTTTTT. It encodes CASSTPSEVEKLFF.

The rearrangement links TRBV4-2 to TRBJ2-3, with 8 bases matching TRBD2. Per germline, CDR1 LGHNA and CDR2 YNFKEQ. The CDR3 length is 17 residues. Trimming cost V 3 bases and J 1 base; bases outside gene matches: 9. The CDR3 DNA reads TGTGCCAGCAGCCACGGGAGGGGGGCTAGGGGCACAGATACGCAGTATTTT. It codes for CASSHGRGARGTDTQYF.

This clonotype was detected many times. The CDR3 loop is CATAPRGLNQPQHF. Here the CDR3 DNA reads TGTGCCACCGCGCCGAGAGGCTTAAATCAGCCCCAGCATTTT. The chain couples TRBV27 to TRBJ1-5; D not resolved. V was trimmed by 10 bases and J by 4 bases, leaving 17 bases between them. Germline V lookup: CDR1 MNHEY, CDR2 SMNVEV (reference sequence). The length of the CDR3 is 14 residues.

The table lists this clonotype with many counts. The chain uses TRBV28 and TRBJ2-7, with TRBD1 matching over 11 bases. Germline values: CDR1 MDHEN, CDR2 SYDVKM. There are 15 residues in the CDR3. Trimming removed 5 bases from V and 4 bases from J; junction bases left unmatched: 7. In DNA, the CDR3 is TGTGCCAGCAGTCCACCCGGGACAGGGGGTTACGAGCAGTACTTC. This translates into CASSPPGTGGYEQYF.

This clonotype was counted ten times or more. The chain uses TRBV18 and TRBJ2-5, with D possibly called TRBD1 or TRBD2 (5 bases each). The germline V gene encodes CDR1 KGHSH and CDR2 LQKENI. The CDR3 runs to 14 residues. Trimming removed 4 bases from V and 2 bases from J, with 11 bases in between. The CDR3 region is CASSLGVGQETQYF. The CDR3 DNA is TGTGCCAGCTCACTGGGGGTAGGTCAAGAGACCCAGTACTTC. Full variable domain (outside the CDR3, taken from reference TRBV18 and TRBJ2-5): NAGVMQNPRHLVRRRGQEARLRCSPMKGHSHVYWYRQLPEEGLKFMVYLQKENIIDESGMPKERFSAEFPKEGPSILRIQQVVRGDSAAYFCASSLGVGQETQYFGPGTRLLVL.

This clonotype was picked up many times. The chain uses TRBV14 and TRBJ2-1, with D possibly being TRBD2 (5 bases). V was cut by 3 bases and J by 2 bases, with 11 bases left in between. CDR3 length equals 15 residues. CDR1 and CDR2 (germline): SGHDN, FVKESK. The CDR3 bases are TGTGCCAGCAGCCATCCCGGCGGGCCCTACAATGAGCAGTTCTTC. It is translated as CASSHPGGPYNEQFF. Together with reference TRBV14 and TRBJ2-1, the CDR3 gives the full variable domain: EAGVTQFPSHSVIEKGQTVTLRCDPISGHDNLYWYRRVMGKEIKFLLHFVKESKQDESGMPNNRFLAERTGGTYSTLKVQPAELEDSGVYFCASSHPGGPYNEQFFGPGTRLTVL.

This clonotype has more than one count but fewer than ten. This sequence joins TRBV20-1 and TRBJ1-3; D uncertain. V lost 3 bases to trimming and J lost 0 bases, with 9 bases between them. The CDR3 contains 14 residues. Germline V gene lookup returns CDR1 DFQATT and CDR2 SNEGSKA (reference sequence). The CDR3 coding sequence is TGCAGTGCTAGCAAATGGAACTCTGGAAACACCATATATTTT. This codes for CSASKWNSGNTIYF.

This clonotype was picked up many times. V is TRBV27 and J is TRBJ1-2; 8 nucleotides agree with TRBD1. CDR1 MNHEY and CDR2 SMNVEV come from the germline V gene (reference sequence). This CDR3 contains 17 residues. Trimming cost V 5 bases and J 4 bases; bases outside gene matches: 15. The CDR3 region has the DNA TGTGCCAGCAGTCCACGACAGGGGAGTGAGGTCGGCTATGGCTACACCTTC. Its protein is CASSPRQGSEVGYGYTF.

This clonotype was observed many times. This chain uses TRBV12-3 or TRBV12-4 with TRBJ1-1, with TRBD1 identical over 7 bases. Germline trimming cut 6 bases from V and 6 bases from J; bases unmatched to any gene: 10. The CDR3 extends over 14 amino acids. Here the CDR3 reads CASSHHTGAAEAFF. The CDR3, as DNA: TGTGCCAGCAGCCATCATACAGGGGCGGCTGAAGCTTTCTTT.

This rearrangement joins TRBV27 to TRBJ2-7, with 10 bases lining up with TRBD1. There are 15 residues in the CDR3. The trim removed 3 bases at V and 5 bases at J, leaving 7 bases unmatched. The germline V gene has CDR1 MNHEY and CDR2 SMNVEV (reference sequence). The CDR3 spells CASSFPGTGEDEQYF. In DNA form, the CDR3 reads TGTGCCAGCAGTTTCCCCGGGACAGGGGAAGACGAGCAGTACTTC.